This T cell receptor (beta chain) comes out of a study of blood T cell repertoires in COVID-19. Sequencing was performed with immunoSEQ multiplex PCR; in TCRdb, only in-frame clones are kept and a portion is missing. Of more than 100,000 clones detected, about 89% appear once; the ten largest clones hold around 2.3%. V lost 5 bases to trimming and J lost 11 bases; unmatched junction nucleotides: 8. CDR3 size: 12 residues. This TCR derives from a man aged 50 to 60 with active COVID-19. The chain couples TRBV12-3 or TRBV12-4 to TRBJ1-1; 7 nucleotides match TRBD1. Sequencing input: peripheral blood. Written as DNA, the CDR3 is TGTGCCAGCAGTATCCGACAGGGTGGGGCTTTCTTT. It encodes CASSIRQGGAFF.